These 18 T cell receptor beta chains originate from one sample sequenced in a study of cytomegalovirus exposure and HLA in healthy donors. Both 60 Vbeta primers and 13 Jbeta primers went into the PCR. Measured with immunoSEQ multiplex PCR; TCRdb has only the in-frame clones, and not every one. The sample has some 170,000 clones, over 70% seen once. Sequenced material: PBMCs. These receptors all stem from a woman aged 25 to 45 in good health and CMV-seronegative.

J is TRBJ2-5 and V is TRBV7-9, with 7 bases identical to TRBD2. Germline lookup yields CDR1 SEHNR and CDR2 FQNEAQ (reference sequence). V dropped 4 bases and J dropped 2; count of bases not matched to a gene: 10. This CDR3 is 16 amino acids long. CDR3: CASSSRRGRNQETQYF. Here the CDR3 DNA reads TGTGCCAGCAGCTCCCGGCGGGGGAGAAATCAAGAGACCCAGTACTTC.

The rearrangement links TRBV7-9 to TRBJ2-7; 7 bases align to TRBD2. The CDR3 has 15 residues. Germline CDR1 reads SEHNR; CDR2 reads FQNEAQ (reference sequence). V was clipped by 5 bases and J by 2 bases; unmatched bases: 9. CDR3 region: CASSLPGLTTYEQYF. The DNA for the CDR3 is TGTGCCAGCAGCCTTCCGGGACTAACCACCTACGAGCAGTACTTC.

This clone turned up a few times. The rearrangement uses TRBV5-1 and TRBJ1-4, with unresolved D. Deletions cut 4 bases from V and 8 bases from J, with 12 bases between. The CDR3 totals 13 residues. Germline CDR1 SGHRS, CDR2 YFSETQ. This CDR3 reads CASSPLRSEKLFF. Written as DNA, the CDR3 is TGCGCCAGCAGCCCGTTGAGGAGCGAAAAACTGTTTTTT. Full variable domain (outside the CDR3, taken from reference TRBV5-1 and TRBJ1-4): KAGVTQTPRYLIKTRGQQVTLSCSPISGHRSVSWYQQTPGQGLQFLFEYFSETQRNKGNFPGRFSGRQFSNSRSEMNVSTLELGDSALYLCASSPLRSEKLFFGSGTQLSVL.

As concerns this clone: The junction departs from germline at one end; a sequencing error may be responsible. The chain employs TRBV7-9 and TRBJ1-2; D unclear. The length of the CDR3 is 16 residues. In germline, CDR1 is SEHNR, CDR2 FQNEAQ (reference sequence). The CDR3 region has the DNA TGTTCCAGCAGCTTAACTAGGGCAGGCCTTGACTATGGCTACACCTTC. It translates to CSSSLTRAGLDYGYTF.

This clone was seen only a few times. J is TRBJ2-1 and V is TRBV11-3; 8 bases agree with TRBD2. The germline CDR1 and CDR2 sequences are SGHNT and YENEEA. This CDR3 is built from 15 residues. V dropped 2 bases and J dropped 3; count of bases not matched to a gene: 3. The CDR3 spells CASSLLAGLYNEQFF. In nucleotides, the CDR3 is TGTGCCAGCAGCTTATTAGCGGGACTCTACAATGAGCAGTTCTTC. The variable domain in full, with the rest retrieved from reference TRBV11-3 and TRBJ2-1, is EAGVVQSPRYKIIEKKQPVAFWCNPISGHNTLYWYLQNLGQGPELLIRYENEEAVDDSQLPKDRFSAERLKGVDSTLKIQPAELGDSAVYLCASSLLAGLYNEQFFGPGTRLTVL.

V usage is TRBV7-3 and J usage is TRBJ2-1; maybe TRBD1 (5 bases). CDR3 size: 15 residues. The V end lost 2 bases, the J end lost 6 bases, and 14 bases lay between the germline ends. Germline assignment: CDR1 SGHTA and CDR2 FQGTGA. In DNA, the CDR3 is TGTGCCAGCAGCTTATCCCCCCAGGGATTCAATGAGCAGTTCTTC. Its translation: CASSLSPQGFNEQFF.

The CDR3: CASLQGEGAFF. As DNA, the CDR3 is TGTGCCAGTCTACAGGGAGAGGGAGCTTTCTTT. The rearrangement uses TRBV6-1 and TRBJ1-1; tentatively, D is TRBD1 (6 bases). V was shortened by 9 bases and J by 10 bases, with 15 bases between the two germline ends. Germline V CDR1 and CDR2: MNHNS, SASEGT. The CDR3 is made up of 11 amino acids.

This rearrangement joins TRBV6-1 to TRBJ2-1; 10 bases line up with TRBD1. The ends lost 4 bases at V and 4 bases at J; junction bases unmatched: 16. CDR1 is MNHNS and CDR2 is SASEGT in the germline V gene. The CDR3 sequence is 19 residues long. The CDR3 loop is CASSAGTGAPLPPYNEQFF. CDR3 nucleotides: TGTGCCAGCAGTGCCGGGACAGGGGCTCCCCTGCCTCCATACAATGAGCAGTTCTTC.

The gene calls are TRBV7-9 and TRBJ1-2; weak D call: TRBD1 (5 bases). The CDR3 length is 13 residues. Germline V CDR1 and CDR2: SEHNR, FQNEAQ (reference sequence). The V and J ends lost 0 bases and 6 bases respectively, with 8 bases between them. The CDR3 reads CASSLAPGNGYTF. The CDR3, as DNA: TGTGCCAGCAGCTTAGCTCCAGGGAATGGCTACACCTTC.

The chain has TRBV5-4 and TRBJ2-1, with TRBD1 matching 9 bases. This CDR3 comprises 15 residues. From germline, CDR1 is SGHNT and CDR2 YYREEE (reference sequence). Trimming removed 3 bases from V and 4 bases from J; junction bases left unmatched: 5. The CDR3 loop is CASSSTGGAYNEQFF. The CDR3 coding sequence is TGTGCCAGCAGCTCTACAGGGGGCGCTTACAATGAGCAGTTCTTC.

This clone was seen a single time. CDR3 sequence (DNA): TGCGCCAGCAGCTTGGACACGGGGGGAGGCACAGATACGCAGTATTTT. Its protein is CASSLDTGGGTDTQYF. V is TRBV5-1 and J is TRBJ2-3, with 7 bases lining up with TRBD2. The germline CDR1 and CDR2 sequences are SGHRS and YFSETQ. This CDR3 has 16 amino acids. Germline trimming cut 0 bases from V and 1 base from J; bases unmatched to any gene: 5.

The chain couples TRBV2 to TRBJ1-3, with 7 bases fitting TRBD1. The CDR3 is made up of 13 amino acids. With 9 bases clipped from V and 8 bases from J, the junction kept 10 bases outside the gene matches. Germline CDR1 reads SNHLY; CDR2 reads FYNNEI. CDR3 region: CASRQGREDTIYF. In DNA, the CDR3 is TGTGCCAGTAGACAGGGCCGAGAAGACACCATATATTTT.

V usage is TRBV28 and J usage is TRBJ2-7, with 11 bases lining up with TRBD2. Germline CDR1 MDHEN, CDR2 SYDVKM. V was clipped by 3 bases and J by 1 base; unmatched bases: 11. The CDR3 runs to 18 residues. CDR3 protein: CASSFLGGLAGGSYEQYF. The CDR3 DNA sequence: TGTGCCAGCAGTTTCCTGGGTGGCCTAGCGGGAGGATCCTACGAGCAGTACTTC.

The V and J genes are TRBV4-1 and TRBJ1-4, with D perhaps matching TRBD1 (5 bases). Trimming took off 1 base at V and 4 bases at J, with 16 bases between the two ends. The CDR3 loop spans 17 amino acids. Germline-derived CDR1 and CDR2 are MGHRA and YSYEKL. The CDR3, as DNA: TGCGCCAGCAGCCAAGTTTATCTGCGCAGGGATAATGAAAAACTGTTTTTT. It yields the protein CASSQVYLRRDNEKLFF.

CDR3 amino acids: CASRGWEAKNIQYF. The CDR3 DNA sequence: TGTGCCAGCAGGGGGTGGGAGGCCAAAAACATTCAGTACTTC. The chain links TRBV2 to TRBJ2-4; D is possibly TRBD2 (5 bases). The CDR3 has 14 amino acids. Germline assignment: CDR1 SNHLY and CDR2 FYNNEI. V lost 6 bases and J lost 1, with 10 bases in between.

The chain links TRBV9 to TRBJ2-1; TRBD1 matches 10 bases. The V and J ends lost 3 bases and 3 bases, in that order; junction bases with no gene match: 6. From germline, CDR1 is SGDLS and CDR2 YYNGEE. The CDR3 has 16 amino acids. The CDR3 DNA reads as TGTGCCAGCAGCGGTTACCGGGACAGGGGCTACAATGAGCAGTTCTTC. It translates to CASSGYRDRGYNEQFF.

The V call is TRBV6-5, the J call TRBJ1-1; 10 nucleotides align to TRBD1. Losses at the gene ends were 5 bases for V and 6 bases for J; bases not matched to a gene: 6. The CDR3 totals 14 residues. Germline V CDR1 and CDR2: MNHEY, SVGAGI. The CDR3 here is CASSTGQGRAEAFF. CDR3 nucleotide sequence: TGTGCCAGCAGTACGGGACAGGGGAGGGCTGAAGCTTTCTTT.

The J gene is TRBJ1-1, the V gene TRBV5-5, with D maybe TRBD1 (5 bases). Looked up from germline, CDR1 is SGHKS and CDR2 is YYEKEE (reference sequence). The CDR3 is 14 residues long. V lost 5 bases and J 4 bases, leaving 15 bases between the germline ends. The DNA of the CDR3 is TGTGCCAGCAGATCCCGGACAAAGCGCACTGAAGCTTTCTTT. Its translation is CASRSRTKRTEAFF.